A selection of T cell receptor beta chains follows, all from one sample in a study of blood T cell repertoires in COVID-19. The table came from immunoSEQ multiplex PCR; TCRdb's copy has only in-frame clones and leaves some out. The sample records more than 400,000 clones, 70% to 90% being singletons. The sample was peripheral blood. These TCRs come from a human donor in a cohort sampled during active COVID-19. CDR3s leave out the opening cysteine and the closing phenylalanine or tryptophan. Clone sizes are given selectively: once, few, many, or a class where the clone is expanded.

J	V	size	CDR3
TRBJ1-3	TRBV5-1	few	ASRPQGVRSSGNTIY
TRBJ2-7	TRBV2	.	ASNRDSYYEQY
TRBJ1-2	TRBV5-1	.	ASSLAAAVDGYT
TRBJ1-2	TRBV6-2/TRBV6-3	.	ASSPQFSNYGYT
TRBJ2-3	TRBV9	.	ASSVVTSVYTDTQY
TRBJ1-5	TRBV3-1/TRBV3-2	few	ASSPGIRSDQPQH
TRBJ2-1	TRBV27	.	ATRLALSYNEQF
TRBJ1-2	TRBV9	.	ASSVGGAAGYT
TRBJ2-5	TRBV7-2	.	ASSPGREGNRETQY
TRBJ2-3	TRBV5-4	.	ASSLWTSGGTDTQY
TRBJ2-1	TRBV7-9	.	ASNHITGTNNEQF
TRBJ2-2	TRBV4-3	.	ASSPSPRGGENTGELF
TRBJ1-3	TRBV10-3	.	AISASGFSGNTIY
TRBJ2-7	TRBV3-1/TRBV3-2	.	ASSRLAGVSYEQY
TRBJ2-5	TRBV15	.	ATSRDLGTSGREETQY
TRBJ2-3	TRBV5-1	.	ASSASSGSDTQY
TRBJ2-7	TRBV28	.	ASRMTGGTYEQY
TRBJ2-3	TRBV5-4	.	ASSPQTDTQY
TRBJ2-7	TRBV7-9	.	ASSSGLAGGQY
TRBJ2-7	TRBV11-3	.	ASSRDGYEQY
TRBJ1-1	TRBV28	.	ASSSGQPFEAF
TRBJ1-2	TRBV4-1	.	ASSQGGGGPDYGYT
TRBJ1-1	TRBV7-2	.	ASSPQVRMNTEAF
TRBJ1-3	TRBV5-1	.	ASSLDSGNTIY
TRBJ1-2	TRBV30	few	AWSAGKYGYT
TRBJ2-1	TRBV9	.	ASSVRLAGVNEQF
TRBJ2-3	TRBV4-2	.	ASSQRLGRERSTDTQY
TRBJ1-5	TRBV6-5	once	ASSPDRDQPQH
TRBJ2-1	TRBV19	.	ASRQLTSGYGEQF
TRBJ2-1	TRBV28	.	ASSFNLVLAGDNEQF
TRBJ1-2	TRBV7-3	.	ASSPLPGGEYGYT
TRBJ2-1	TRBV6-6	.	ASIESSGSRDEQF
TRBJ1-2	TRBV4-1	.	ASSSRFQGRNIYGYT
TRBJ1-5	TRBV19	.	ASSIWENGNQPQH
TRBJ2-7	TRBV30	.	AWTRPSYEQY
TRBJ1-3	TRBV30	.	AWMGGRNTIY
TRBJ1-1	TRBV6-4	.	ATQSEELNTEAF
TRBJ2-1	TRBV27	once	ASSLTWTARNEQF
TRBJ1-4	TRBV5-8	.	ASSLPGGEKLF
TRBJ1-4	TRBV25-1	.	ASSEYHGQSHDEKLF
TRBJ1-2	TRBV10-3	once	AISEPTGTVLGYT
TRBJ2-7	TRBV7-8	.	ASSLGPGRYEQY
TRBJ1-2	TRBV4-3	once	ASSPRDSYYGYT
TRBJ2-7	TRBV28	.	ASSLFPLTGVETYEQY
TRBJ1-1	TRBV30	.	AWGDRAGRRNTEAF
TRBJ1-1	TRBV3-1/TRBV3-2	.	ASSQYAGSTEAF
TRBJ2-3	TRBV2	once	ASRRETTDTQY
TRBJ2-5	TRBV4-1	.	ASSQDTGYQETQY
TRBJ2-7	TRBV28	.	ASSFPVLSHEQY
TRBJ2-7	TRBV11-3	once	ASSFGQGSYEQY
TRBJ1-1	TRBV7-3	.	ASSQGQGMNTEAF
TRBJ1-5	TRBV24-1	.	ATGGSRGSNQPQH
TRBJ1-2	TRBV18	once	ASSPRTGGDYGYT
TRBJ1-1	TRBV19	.	ASTSIVRGAPGRTEAF